Shown below are 27 T cell receptor beta chains from a single sample sequenced in a study of cytomegalovirus exposure and HLA in healthy donors. The study ran its PCR with 60 Vbeta and 13 Jbeta primers. Using immunoSEQ multiplex PCR, the repertoire was profiled, and TCRdb retains in-frame clones only, with some absent. This sample has 95,000 to 100,000 clones, with around four fifths found just once. The source material was PBMCs. The receptors come from a middle-aged man in good health and CMV-seronegative.

The chain's CDR3 is CSATQVQGYTF. For the CDR3, the DNA is TGCAGTGCGACCCAGGTGCAAGGCTACACCTTC. The V and J genes are TRBV20-1 and TRBJ1-2; D is unclear. CDR3 length: 11 amino acids. Trimming removed 6 bases at V and 8 bases at J, with 13 bases between. CDR1 is DFQATT, CDR2 SNEGSKA, per germline (reference sequence).

The chain couples TRBV18 to TRBJ1-1, with D unclear. Germline V gene lookup returns CDR1 KGHSH and CDR2 LQKENI. Deletions cut 3 bases from V and 3 bases from J, with 17 bases between. The CDR3 is made up of 16 amino acids. The CDR3 DNA sequence: TGTGCCAGCTCACCGAGGGAACCCACAGCGGACACTGAAGCTTTCTTT. Its translation is CASSPREPTADTEAFF.

The chain uses TRBV12-5 and TRBJ2-1; 13 nucleotides agree with TRBD2. This CDR3 region has 18 residues. Germline V gives CDR1 LGHNT, CDR2 FRNRAP. After removal of 0 bases from V and 6 bases from J, the junction contained 8 bases not matched to a gene. In nucleotides, the CDR3 is TGTGCTAGTGGTTTGGTGTACTGGACTAGCGGGGGCCTCAATGAGCAGTTCTTC. It is translated as CASGLVYWTSGGLNEQFF.

The rearrangement uses TRBV6-1 and TRBJ2-5, with a tentative D call TRBD2 (7 bases). The V and J ends lost 6 bases and 5 bases respectively, with 19 bases between them. The germline V gene has CDR1 MNHNS and CDR2 SASEGT. This CDR3 spans 15 amino acids. This CDR3 reads CASRRGDAGEETQYF. For the CDR3, the DNA is TGTGCCAGCAGGAGGGGGGACGCGGGGGAGGAGACCCAGTACTTC.

The CDR3 region is CAWNRGAYEQYF. The CDR3 nucleotides read TGTGCCTGGAACAGGGGTGCCTACGAGCAGTACTTC. This chain joins TRBV30 and TRBJ2-7; 7 bases are shared with TRBD1. Germline trimming cut 4 bases from V and 2 bases from J; bases unmatched to any gene: 2. Germline CDR1 and CDR2: GTSNPN and SVGIG (reference sequence). The CDR3 totals 12 residues.

This clone was detected only a few times. The V gene is TRBV11-2, the J gene TRBJ1-5; TRBD1 aligns across 7 bases. This CDR3 spans 14 amino acids. Germline V lookup: CDR1 SGHAT, CDR2 FQNNGV. The ends lost 10 bases at V and 4 bases at J; junction bases unmatched: 10. CDR3 sequence reads: CATSQTGFNQPQHF. In DNA, the CDR3 is TGTGCCACCTCCCAGACAGGGTTTAATCAGCCCCAGCATTTT.

This clone appeared a single time. J is TRBJ1-1 and V is TRBV9; 7 bases align to TRBD1. The CDR3 is 12 residues long. V lost 3 bases to trimming and J lost 6 bases; unmatched junction nucleotides: 2. The germline V gene has CDR1 SGDLS and CDR2 YYNGEE. CDR3 nucleotide sequence: TGTGCCAGCAGCGGTCAGGGGGCTGAAGCTTTCTTT. It encodes CASSGQGAEAFF.

The chain employs TRBV10-3 and TRBJ1-3; the D is unclear. The CDR3 is made up of 12 amino acids. Germline-derived CDR1 and CDR2 are ENHRY and SYGVKD. Between the trimmed V and J ends, which lost 6 bases and 4 bases, there was a span of 7 bases. CDR3 sequence reads: CAIRSEGNTIYF. The CDR3 DNA reads as TGTGCCATCAGGAGTGAGGGAAACACCATATATTTT.

The chain employs TRBV18 and TRBJ1-5; D remains unclear. Trimming pared 1 base from V and 3 bases from J, leaving 7 bases between. The CDR3 totals 14 residues. The V gene's germline CDR1 is KGHSH and CDR2 LQKENI. In DNA form, the CDR3 reads TGTGCCAGCTCACCACTCGGGTACAATCAGCCCCAGCATTTT. It codes for CASSPLGYNQPQHF. Full variable domain (remainder filled in from reference TRBV18 and TRBJ1-5): NAGVMQNPRHLVRRRGQEARLRCSPMKGHSHVYWYRQLPEEGLKFMVYLQKENIIDESGMPKERFSAEFPKEGPSILRIQQVVRGDSAAYFCASSPLGYNQPQHFGDGTRLSIL.

V and J are TRBV5-1 and TRBJ2-3; 11 bases agree with TRBD2. Looked up from germline, CDR1 is SGHRS and CDR2 is YFSETQ. With V trimmed by 3 bases and J by 3 bases, 6 bases remained unmatched. The CDR3 sequence is 16 residues long. As DNA, the CDR3 is TGCGCCAGCAGCTCCCCTAGCGGGGGGAAGACAGATACGCAGTATTTT. This encodes CASSSPSGGKTDTQYF.

The chain has TRBV7-2 and TRBJ1-6; tentative D call: TRBD1 (6 bases). The CDR3 has 14 amino acids. In germline, CDR1 is SGHTA, CDR2 FQGNSA. Trimming left V 5 bases short and J 6 bases short, with 11 bases between. The CDR3 region is CASSTTGVNSPLHF. For the CDR3, the DNA is TGTGCCAGCAGCACGACAGGCGTTAATTCACCCCTCCACTTT.

This rearrangement joins TRBV28 to TRBJ1-3; the D gene is possibly TRBD1 (5 bases). The V gene lost 6 bases and the J gene lost 3 bases, with 9 bases spanning the gap. The CDR3 has 13 residues. Germline V gene data show CDR1 as MDHEN and CDR2 as SYDVKM. The CDR3 spells CASSGGGGNTIYF. The CDR3, as DNA: TGTGCCAGCAGCGGGGGGGGTGGAAACACCATATATTTT.

The chain employs TRBV18 and TRBJ1-5; 8 nucleotides agree with TRBD1. V lost 3 bases and J lost 5; bases outside the gene matches: 6. This CDR3 has 15 residues. CDR1 KGHSH and CDR2 LQKENI come from the germline V gene. The CDR3, as DNA: TGTGCCAGCTCACCCGGACAGGGCAACTATCAGCCCCAGCATTTT. As protein: CASSPGQGNYQPQHF.

This rearrangement joins TRBV5-1 to TRBJ2-2; 10 bases align to TRBD1. CDR3 size: 15 residues. With 4 bases clipped from V and 6 bases from J, the junction kept 6 bases outside the gene matches. Germline CDR1 reads SGHRS; CDR2 reads YFSETQ. This CDR3 is CASSSRDRGSGELFF. CDR3 DNA sequence: TGCGCCAGCAGCAGCCGGGACAGGGGTTCCGGGGAGCTGTTTTTT.

The rearrangement uses TRBV30 and TRBJ2-3; unclear D gene. The CDR3 is 14 residues long. Trimming cost V 7 bases and J 0 bases, with 14 bases left between them. Germline V gene lookup returns CDR1 GTSNPN and CDR2 SVGIG (reference sequence). DNA of the CDR3: TGTGCCTCCAACCCAGGCTCTAGCACAGATACGCAGTATTTT. Translated, it gives CASNPGSSTDTQYF.

The chain is built from TRBV7-8 and TRBJ1-3; D ambiguous. V was cut by 3 bases and J by 0 bases, with 12 bases left in between. Germline CDR1 and CDR2: SGHVS and FQNEAQ. The CDR3 spans 16 residues. The chain's CDR3 is CASSFSSTDSGNTIYF. CDR3 nucleotides: TGTGCCAGCAGCTTTTCGTCTACAGACTCTGGAAACACCATATATTTT.

This clone came up a few times. The genes are TRBV15 and TRBJ2-7; TRBD1 might be the D (5 bases). This CDR3 spans 16 amino acids. Per the germline V gene, CDR1 is LNHNV and CDR2 is YYDKDF (reference sequence). V was pared by 5 bases and J by 0 bases, with 17 bases between. CDR3: CATSFHRFGSSYEQYV. The CDR3 nucleotides read TGTGCCACCAGCTTTCACAGGTTTGGAAGCTCCTACGAGCAGTACGTC.

Only one count was recorded for this clone. Mismatch with germline at one junction end may stem from a read error. The chain links TRBV29-1 to TRBJ1-1; TRBD1 is a possible D gene (5 bases). The CDR3 length is 11 residues. Per the germline V gene, CDR1 is SQVTM and CDR2 is ANQGSEA. CDR3 loop: CSGRLNTEAFF. Written as DNA, the CDR3 is TGTTCAGGGCGGTTGAACACTGAAGCTTTCTTT.

This chain uses TRBV7-2 with TRBJ2-7, with D perhaps TRBD1 (7 bases). V lost 5 bases to trimming and J lost 0 bases, with 17 bases between them. CDR3 size: 16 residues. Germline V CDR1 and CDR2: SGHTA, FQGNSA. The CDR3 loop reads CASSLRAGGSSYEQYV. CDR3 nucleotides: TGTGCCAGCAGCCTACGGGCAGGGGGGTCCTCCTACGAGCAGTACGTC.

The J gene is TRBJ1-3, the V gene TRBV23-1; TRBD1 matches 10 bases. TRBV23-1 is treated as an ORF (open reading frame) with a function not yet certain. V trimming: 0 bases; J trimming: 0 bases; junction bases outside the gene matches: 8. The CDR3 covers 19 residues. The CDR3 loop is CASSQSVTGGPYSGNTIYF. The CDR3 region has the DNA TGCGCCAGCAGTCAATCGGTGACAGGGGGCCCCTACTCTGGAAACACCATATATTTT.

This clone has a handful of counts. The chain uses TRBV9 and TRBJ2-4, with TRBD2 matching 7 bases. Germline CDR1 reads SGDLS; CDR2 reads YYNGEE. CDR3 length: 14 residues. V shed 5 bases and J 7 bases; nucleotides not matched to a gene: 9. CDR3: CASSGQVAGNIQYF. The DNA of the CDR3 is TGTGCCAGCAGTGGGCAGGTAGCGGGTAACATTCAGTACTTC.

A single count supports this clone. V usage is TRBV27 and J usage is TRBJ2-7, with 7 bases that match TRBD1. Germline lookup yields CDR1 MNHEY and CDR2 SMNVEV (reference sequence). This CDR3 spans 13 amino acids. V was clipped by 3 bases and J by 2 bases; unmatched bases: 1. In DNA, the CDR3 is TGTGCCAGCAGTTTGGGACAGACCTACGAGCAGTACTTC. This translates into CASSLGQTYEQYF.

This clone was picked up one time. V gene TRBV2 combines with J gene TRBJ1-5; D possibly corresponds to TRBD1 (5 bases). The germline V gene has CDR1 SNHLY and CDR2 FYNNEI. The CDR3 length is 15 residues. Trimming took off 3 bases at V and 2 bases at J, with 11 bases between the two ends. The CDR3 sequence: CASSEGGGGNQPQHF. CDR3 sequence (DNA): TGTGCCAGCAGTGAGGGGGGTGGCGGCAATCAGCCCCAGCATTTT.

V and J are TRBV2 and TRBJ1-6; 8 bases are a match to TRBD1. Germline CDR1 SNHLY, CDR2 FYNNEI. V shed 2 bases, J shed 8 bases, and the junction held 8 bases outside the gene matches. The CDR3 is 16 amino acids. CDR3 nucleotide sequence: TGTGCCAGCAGTGAAACACAGGGGGTTAGTTATTCACCCCTCCACTTT. This sequence encodes CASSETQGVSYSPLHF. Full variable domain (missing parts from reference TRBV2 and TRBJ1-6): EPEVTQTPSHQVTQMGQEVILRCVPISNHLYFYWYRQILGQKVEFLVSFYNNEISEKSEIFDDQFSVERPDGSNFTLKIRSTKLEDSAMYFCASSETQGVSYSPLHFGNGTRLTVT.

The chain links TRBV18 to TRBJ2-3; D remains unclear. This CDR3 comprises 14 residues. In germline, CDR1 is KGHSH, CDR2 LQKENI. The ends were cut back, 2 bases at V and 2 bases at J, with 8 bases in the middle. CDR3 DNA sequence: TGTGCCAGCTCACCAATAGCAGACACAGATACGCAGTATTTT. Residues: CASSPIADTDTQYF.

Only a few counts were recorded for this clone. The CDR3, as DNA: TGCGCCAGCAGCTTTCGACAGGGGGATAAGGACGAGCAGTACTTC. Translating gives CASSFRQGDKDEQYF. The chain links TRBV4-1 to TRBJ2-7, with 9 bases lining up with TRBD1. Unmatched junction bases numbered 10, after V lost 5 bases and J lost 5 bases. The CDR3 has 15 amino acids. Germline V gene data show CDR1 as MGHRA and CDR2 as YSYEKL.

The chain has TRBV27 and TRBJ1-4, with TRBD1 matching over 9 bases. The ends lost 2 bases at V and 5 bases at J; junction bases unmatched: 6. The CDR3 extends over 16 amino acids. Germline CDR1 and CDR2: MNHEY and SMNVEV (reference sequence). CDR3 loop: CASSLIQGAGNEKLFF. The CDR3 DNA reads as TGTGCCAGCAGTTTAATACAGGGGGCGGGGAATGAAAAACTGTTTTTT.